This T cell receptor (beta chain) derives from a study of blood T cell repertoires in COVID-19. For the study at large: COVID-19 samples collected from the United States, Italy and Spain covered acute and convalescent phases. PBMCs, B-cell-depleted T cells, or T cells were the source of the cDNA or gDNA that made up the material.

Method: immunoSEQ multiplex PCR; TCRdb's copy keeps in-frame clones and lacks some. The repertoire holds approximately 130,000 clones, approximately 86% seen once, with 15% to 20% in the top ten. CDR3 length: 16 residues. Germline CDR1 is SEHNR and CDR2 is FQNEAQ (reference sequence). Trimming pared 2 bases from V and 4 bases from J, leaving 12 bases between. The chain is built from TRBV7-9 and TRBJ2-6; tentatively, D is TRBD2 (5 bases). The receptor's source is a woman between 50 and 59 years old who had recovered from COVID-19. Source material: peripheral blood. The CDR3 DNA reads TGTGCCAGCAGCTTACCGAGGGCTTCCGGGGCCAACGTCCTGACTTTC. This encodes CASSLPRASGANVLTF.